This is a list of T cell receptor beta chains from one sample in a study of CD8 T cells in ankylosing spondylitis. TCRdb recomputed calls from the 5' RACE reads with MiXCR, one row per CDR3 protein. The table includes 250,000 to 300,000 distinct CDR3 sequences, roughly 18% detected once. Sequencing was carried out using blood, either unsorted or a sorted T cell fraction (not recorded which). These receptors were collected from a male donor with ankylosing spondylitis or in good health (not recorded which). CDR3s include the opening cysteine and the closing phenylalanine or tryptophan.

>TRBJ2-1|TRBV6-5
CASSYSLAGSSYNEQFF
>TRBJ2-7|TRBV23-1
CASTPRRRHYEQYF
>TRBJ1-6|TRBV6-5
CASSYGVRSPLHF
>TRBJ1-1|TRBV20-1
CSASPRTGGSEAFF
>TRBJ2-7|TRBV4-1
CASSQPGLAPYEQYF
>TRBJ2-1|TRBV7-9
CASTNRGLRGNEQFF
>TRBJ2-2|TRBV9
CASSATTGGELFF
>TRBJ2-3|TRBV4-3
CASSQDIPDTQYF
>TRBJ2-1|TRBV20-1
CSAGGVQVPTYNEQFF
>TRBJ2-7|TRBV7-9
CASSGGQSYEQYF
>TRBJ2-7|TRBV19
CASSKIRDTSGEQYF
>TRBJ2-2|TRBV28
CASSSPAGGQAGELFF
>TRBJ2-5|TRBV28
CASSLVGGPGVTQYF
>TRBJ2-2|TRBV5-5
CASRSTNTGELFF
>TRBJ2-7|TRBV5-8
CASSPPLQGRYEQYF
>TRBJ2-1|TRBV12-3/TRBV12-4
CASTFSGLAGNEQFF
>TRBJ2-2|TRBV6-5
CASSYLTGPPNTGELFF
>TRBJ1-5|TRBV4-1
CASSQVSLNQPQHF
>TRBJ2-7|TRBV7-8
CASSWSLAGSYEQYF
>TRBJ2-7|TRBV29-1
CSSRDYRGVQYF
>TRBJ2-7|TRBV27
CASSLQQYYEQYF
>TRBJ2-7|TRBV10-3
CAISEVAGAYEQYF
>TRBJ1-2|TRBV4-1
CASSQEGQGGYGYTF
>TRBJ2-7|TRBV12-3/TRBV12-4
CASRPTGGGNEQYF
>TRBJ2-1|TRBV27
CASSLSPTYNEQFF
>TRBJ1-1|TRBV15
CATSDGGARTEAFF
>TRBJ1-1|TRBV7-8
CASDRVNTEAFF
>TRBJ2-1|TRBV12-3/TRBV12-4
CASSLDSGSYNEQFF
>TRBJ2-4|TRBV4-1
CASSPRGGLADEYF
>TRBJ2-3|TRBV12-3/TRBV12-4
CASSWVRAGDTQYF
>TRBJ1-1|TRBV5-1
CASSWDRGNTEAFF
>TRBJ1-5|TRBV27
CASSQRNQPQHF
>TRBJ2-2|TRBV7-3
CASSFWGGELFF
>TRBJ2-4|TRBV4-1
CASSQGRGDIQYF
>TRBJ1-5|TRBV10-3
CAISVGSNQPQHF
>TRBJ2-7|TRBV29-1
CSVTTPGSLYYEQYF
>TRBJ1-2|TRBV12-3/TRBV12-4
CASSFLSDHYGYTF
>TRBJ2-1|TRBV19
CASSIYASNNEQFF
>TRBJ1-4|TRBV5-5
CASNQGAGAEKLFF
>TRBJ2-1|TRBV7-9
CASSLAGGVHNEQFF
>TRBJ2-7|TRBV6-5
CASSYSIAAEQYF
>TRBJ2-1|TRBV7-9
CASSLPGQGAMGGEQFF
>TRBJ2-1|TRBV7-6
CASSLAPSGGAYNEQFF
>TRBJ2-7|TRBV9
CASSVEGDGFYEQYF
>TRBJ2-7|TRBV2
CATEMGTGTYEQYF
>TRBJ1-1|TRBV12-3/TRBV12-4
CASSLSRVNTEAFF
>TRBJ2-5|TRBV29-1
CSVSRGEETQYF
>TRBJ2-1|TRBV7-9
CASSSAQGLADNEQFF
>TRBJ2-3|TRBV7-2
CASSLRGTGSIADTQYF
>TRBJ2-1|TRBV6-2/TRBV6-3
CASSYSKSGLAGGPYNEQFF
>TRBJ2-2|TRBV9
CASSVEDGTGELFF
>TRBJ2-2|TRBV4-2
CASSQGLPGTGELFF
>TRBJ2-2|TRBV29-1
CSAGTGGLAGELFF
>TRBJ1-1|TRBV4-1
CASSPRDRVPLNTEAFF